The 27 T cell receptor beta chains listed next were all sequenced from one sample in a study of cytomegalovirus exposure and HLA in healthy donors. Using immunoSEQ multiplex PCR, the repertoire was profiled, and TCRdb retains in-frame clones only, with some absent. This table holds fewer than 250,000 clones, approximately 87% found once. Sequencing was performed on PBMCs. The receptors were gathered from a man aged 18 to 29 in good health and CMV-seronegative.

V is TRBV6-6 and J is TRBJ2-7; 8 bases agree with TRBD2. This CDR3 has 14 amino acids. V dropped 5 bases and J dropped 1; count of bases not matched to a gene: 4. The germline V gene has CDR1 MNHNY and CDR2 SVGAGI (reference sequence). For the CDR3, the DNA is TGTGCCAGCAGTGCCGGGACTAGGTCCTACGAGCAGTACTTC. As protein: CASSAGTRSYEQYF.

The chain employs TRBV10-2 and TRBJ2-7, with a tentative D call TRBD2 (6 bases). CDR3 size: 14 residues. V lost 6 bases and J lost 6, with 18 bases in between. Germline CDR1 WSHSY, CDR2 SAAADI. The CDR3 region has the DNA TGCGCCAGCAGCGTAACGGACTATCGGGCCGAGCAGTACTTC. Translating it yields CASSVTDYRAEQYF.

The chain carries TRBV29-1 and TRBJ1-4; D is undetermined. Germline CDR1 SQVTM, CDR2 ANQGSEA. The CDR3 loop spans 16 amino acids. V lost 0 bases and J 2 bases, leaving 13 bases between the germline ends. The CDR3 DNA reads as TGCAGCGTTGAAGATGGAGAGGCCGGGACTAATGAAAAACTGTTTTTT. It encodes CSVEDGEAGTNEKLFF. The variable domain in full, completed from reference TRBV29-1 and TRBJ1-4, reads SAVISQKPSRDICQRGTSLTIQCQVDSQVTMMFWYRQQPGQSLTLIATANQGSEATYESGFVIDKFPISRPNLTFSTLTVSNMSPEDSSIYLCSVEDGEAGTNEKLFFGSGTQLSVL.

The chain employs TRBV4-3 and TRBJ2-1; D may be TRBD1 (5 bases). The germline gives CDR1 LGHNA, CDR2 YSLEER. This CDR3 has 13 residues. The germline V and J ends were trimmed by 2 bases and 7 bases, with 9 bases remaining between them. CDR3 sequence reads: CASSQSHRNEQFF. The CDR3 bases are TGCGCCAGCAGCCAATCTCACAGGAATGAGCAGTTCTTC.

The rearrangement joins TRBV6-5 to TRBJ1-1; TRBD1 matches 7 bases. The J segment lost 5 bases and the V segment lost 5 bases, leaving 2 bases of the junction unmatched. The length of the CDR3 is 12 residues. Germline values: CDR1 MNHEY, CDR2 SVGAGI. Here the CDR3 reads CASSPGGTEAFF. The CDR3 bases are TGTGCCAGCAGTCCAGGGGGAACTGAAGCTTTCTTT.

V usage is TRBV4-3 and J usage is TRBJ2-3; 9 bases are a match to TRBD2. Germline V gene sequence: CDR1 LGHNA, CDR2 YSLEER. CDR3 length equals 16 residues. Losses at the gene ends were 2 bases for V and 5 bases for J; bases not matched to a gene: 8. CDR3 in amino acids: CASSQRRGGRGDTQYF. Here the CDR3 DNA reads TGCGCCAGCAGCCAAAGAAGGGGCGGGAGGGGAGATACGCAGTATTTT.

This rearrangement joins TRBV7-2 to TRBJ2-7; D unresolved. The V and J ends lost 2 bases and 6 bases respectively, with 14 bases between them. Germline V gene sequence: CDR1 SGHTA, CDR2 FQGNSA. This CDR3 comprises 14 residues. The chain's CDR3 is CASSLSSPRSEQYF. The CDR3 nucleotides are TGTGCCAGCAGCTTAAGTAGCCCGAGGTCCGAGCAGTACTTC.

This clone appeared a single time. The chain uses TRBV27 and TRBJ2-1; 7 nucleotides line up with TRBD2. The CDR3 extends over 16 amino acids. Germline loops: CDR1 MNHEY, CDR2 SMNVEV (reference sequence). V trimming: 1 base; J trimming: 0 bases; junction bases outside the gene matches: 3. The CDR3 loop is CASSLFSGGSYNEQFF. DNA for the CDR3: TGTGCCAGCAGTTTATTTTCGGGAGGCTCCTACAATGAGCAGTTCTTC.

This chain joins TRBV28 and TRBJ1-1; possible D gene TRBD1, 6 bases. CDR3 size: 14 residues. V was trimmed by 4 bases and J by 1 base, leaving 10 bases between them. Germline V lookup: CDR1 MDHEN, CDR2 SYDVKM. CDR3 in amino acids: CASSSPGQNTEAFF. Here the CDR3 DNA reads TGTGCCAGCAGTTCCCCGGGACAGAACACTGAAGCTTTCTTT.

J is TRBJ2-1 and V is TRBV19; D remains ambiguous. V gave up 0 bases and J gave up 1 base, with 7 bases separating them. Germline V gene sequence: CDR1 LNHDA, CDR2 SQIVND (reference sequence). There are 15 residues in the CDR3. CDR3 DNA sequence: TGTGCCAGTAGTATAGAATATCGTTCCTACAATGAGCAGTTCTTC. Its protein is CASSIEYRSYNEQFF.

V gene TRBV5-5 combines with J gene TRBJ2-4; D might be TRBD2 (6 bases). V was trimmed by 4 bases and J by 3 bases, leaving 11 bases between them. Germline V gives CDR1 SGHKS, CDR2 YYEKEE (reference sequence). This CDR3 has 14 residues. The CDR3 loop reads CASSLMGGKNIQYF. CDR3 coding DNA: TGTGCCAGCAGCCTGATGGGGGGCAAAAACATTCAGTACTTC.

CDR3 in DNA: TGTGCCAGCAGCCAATCCGGGACTAGCGGGAATTACGAGCAGTACTTC. Protein: CASSQSGTSGNYEQYF. The V gene is TRBV5-4, the J gene TRBJ2-7; 13 bases map to TRBD2. The germline V gene has CDR1 SGHNT and CDR2 YYREEE (reference sequence). The CDR3 consists of 16 residues. V was pared by 4 bases and J by 4 bases, with 8 bases of the junction left unmatched. The full variable domain, its missing parts supplied by reference TRBV5-4 and TRBJ2-7, is ETGVTQSPTHLIKTRGQQVTLRCSSQSGHNTVSWYQQALGQGPQFIFQYYREEENGRGNFPPRFSGLQFPNYSSELNVNALELDDSALYLCASSQSGTSGNYEQYFGPGTRLTVT.

This CDR3 is CASSINYEQYF. DNA of the CDR3: TGTGCCAGCAGCATCAATTACGAGCAGTACTTC. The chain joins TRBV7-9 to TRBJ2-7; D is undetermined. The length of the CDR3 is 11 residues. Germline-derived CDR1 and CDR2 are SEHNR and FQNEAQ (reference sequence). Trimming took off 5 bases at V and 4 bases at J, with 6 bases between the two ends.

This clone has just one count. V gene TRBV9 combines with J gene TRBJ1-3; D gene uncertain. The V end was cut by 0 bases, the J end by 3 bases, with 13 bases between. Germline V lookup: CDR1 SGDLS, CDR2 YYNGEE. This CDR3 is 16 amino acids long. CDR3 sequence (DNA): TGTGCCAGCAGCGTAGGCCTTTCAGGTTATGGAAACACCATATATTTT. Its protein is CASSVGLSGYGNTIYF. Supplemented by reference TRBV9 and TRBJ1-3, the full variable domain reads DSGVTQTPKHLITATGQRVTLRCSPRSGDLSVYWYQQSLDQGLQFLIQYYNGEERAKGNILERFSAQQFPDLHSELNLSSLELGDSALYFCASSVGLSGYGNTIYFGEGSWLTVV.

The chain joins TRBV10-1 to TRBJ2-3, with TRBD1 as a possible D gene (5 bases). Germline-derived CDR1 and CDR2 are WNHNN and SYGVQD (reference sequence). The CDR3 sequence is 12 residues long. V gave up 6 bases and J gave up 2 bases, with 6 bases separating them. CDR3 DNA: TGCGCCAGCAGCAGGGCCACAGATACGCAGTATTTT. Protein: CASSRATDTQYF.

This chain links TRBV29-1 with TRBJ2-3; D unresolved. V was cut by 4 bases and J by 0 bases, with 14 bases left in between. This CDR3 region has 15 residues. Germline CDR1 SQVTM, CDR2 ANQGSEA. CDR3: CSVVGLPVSTDTQYF. The DNA for the CDR3 is TGCAGCGTTGTTGGTCTTCCAGTTAGCACAGATACGCAGTATTTT.

In regard to this clone: The sample carries other DNA sequences with the same CDR3. This rearrangement joins TRBV19 to TRBJ1-6; 8 positions agree with TRBD1. The CDR3 runs 14 residues. Germline assignment: CDR1 LNHDA and CDR2 SQIVND (reference sequence). J lost 7 bases, V lost 3 bases, and 2 bases had no gene match. DNA of the CDR3: TGTGCCAGTAGTATCCAGGGGGCAAATTCACCCCTCCACTTT. The encoded protein is CASSIQGANSPLHF.

The chain combines TRBV5-5 with TRBJ2-7, with TRBD1 identical over 10 bases. The V gene end was trimmed by 6 bases and the J gene end by 6 bases; junction bases not matched to a gene: 9. Germline V CDR1 and CDR2: SGHKS, YYEKEE (reference sequence). The CDR3 consists of 14 residues. The CDR3 nucleotides are TGTGCCAGCAAGAGGACAGGGGGGTCTGGCGAGCAGTACTTC. It specifies CASKRTGGSGEQYF.

This rearrangement joins TRBV29-1 to TRBJ1-2; TRBD1 matches at 9 bases. The CDR3 consists of 14 residues. V lost 7 bases to trimming and J lost 2 bases; unmatched junction nucleotides: 8. CDR1 is SQVTM and CDR2 is ANQGSEA in the germline V gene. CDR3 sequence reads: CSATGTGKNYGYTF. CDR3 sequence (DNA): TGCAGCGCAACCGGGACAGGGAAGAACTATGGCTACACCTTC.

The genes are TRBV5-1 and TRBJ2-1; unclear D gene. CDR1 SGHRS and CDR2 YFSETQ come from the germline V gene. The CDR3 runs 16 residues. V was trimmed by 1 base and J by 8 bases, leaving 19 bases between them. The CDR3 here is CASSLSLVLVRDEQFF. Here the CDR3 DNA reads TGCGCCAGCAGCTTGTCCCTAGTCTTGGTACGAGATGAGCAGTTCTTC.

V and J are TRBV10-3 and TRBJ2-5, with 10 bases fitting TRBD1. Germline trimming cut 10 bases from V and 5 bases from J; bases unmatched to any gene: 13. The germline CDR1 and CDR2 sequences are ENHRY and SYGVKD. This CDR3 spans 15 amino acids. This CDR3 reads CATAATGGASETQYF. For the CDR3, the DNA is TGTGCCACCGCAGCGACAGGGGGCGCGTCGGAGACCCAGTACTTC.

This chain joins TRBV5-1 and TRBJ2-7; 10 bases agree with TRBD1. In germline, CDR1 is SGHRS, CDR2 YFSETQ. The junction had 8 bases not matched to a gene; V was cut back by 0 bases and J by 5 bases. The CDR3 contains 16 residues. For the CDR3, the DNA is TGCGCCAGCAGCTTGGTTACCGGGACAGGGGTCAACGAGCAGTACTTC. Translation: CASSLVTGTGVNEQYF.

V is TRBV10-3 and J is TRBJ1-1, with D maybe TRBD1 (5 bases). Trimming took off 10 bases at V and 7 bases at J, with 19 bases between the two ends. Germline CDR1 and CDR2: ENHRY and SYGVKD. The CDR3 covers 13 residues. CDR3 nucleotides: TGTGCCACGAGAGGGACGGAGGGAAATGAAGCTTTCTTT. It codes for CATRGTEGNEAFF.

The rearrangement links TRBV6-5 to TRBJ2-7; 8 nucleotides match TRBD2. V was pared by 4 bases and J by 4 bases, with 9 bases of the junction left unmatched. The germline V gene encodes CDR1 MNHEY and CDR2 SVGAGI. This CDR3 contains 15 residues. CDR3 nucleotides: TGTGCCAGCAGTTCTACGGGGGGGGCGATATACGAGCAGTACTTC. Amino acids: CASSSTGGAIYEQYF.

The chain employs TRBV7-9 and TRBJ1-4; D call uncertain. The germline V gene encodes CDR1 SEHNR and CDR2 FQNEAQ (reference sequence). CDR3 size: 15 residues. V was cut by 3 bases and J by 0 bases, with 8 bases left in between. CDR3 nucleotide sequence: TGTGCCAGCAGCTTGAACGGGGCAACTAATGAAAAACTGTTTTTT. This encodes CASSLNGATNEKLFF.

This sequence joins TRBV6-6 and TRBJ2-3, with a tentative D call TRBD2 (6 bases). This CDR3 has 16 amino acids. Looked up from germline, CDR1 is MNHNY and CDR2 is SVGAGI (reference sequence). Trimming pared 5 bases from V and 0 bases from J, leaving 15 bases between. CDR3 bases: TGTGCCAGCAGTCTCGGTATAGCGGCTAGCACAGATACGCAGTATTTT. Translation: CASSLGIAASTDTQYF.

This clone has only one observation. This chain connects TRBV2 to TRBJ2-5; 8 bases line up with TRBD1. V shed 4 bases, J shed 5 bases, and the junction held 9 bases outside the gene matches. CDR3 length: 15 amino acids. Germline CDR1 reads SNHLY; CDR2 reads FYNNEI. This chain's CDR3 is CASSGWTGRRETQYF. CDR3 in DNA: TGTGCCAGCAGTGGATGGACAGGGAGGCGGGAGACCCAGTACTTC.